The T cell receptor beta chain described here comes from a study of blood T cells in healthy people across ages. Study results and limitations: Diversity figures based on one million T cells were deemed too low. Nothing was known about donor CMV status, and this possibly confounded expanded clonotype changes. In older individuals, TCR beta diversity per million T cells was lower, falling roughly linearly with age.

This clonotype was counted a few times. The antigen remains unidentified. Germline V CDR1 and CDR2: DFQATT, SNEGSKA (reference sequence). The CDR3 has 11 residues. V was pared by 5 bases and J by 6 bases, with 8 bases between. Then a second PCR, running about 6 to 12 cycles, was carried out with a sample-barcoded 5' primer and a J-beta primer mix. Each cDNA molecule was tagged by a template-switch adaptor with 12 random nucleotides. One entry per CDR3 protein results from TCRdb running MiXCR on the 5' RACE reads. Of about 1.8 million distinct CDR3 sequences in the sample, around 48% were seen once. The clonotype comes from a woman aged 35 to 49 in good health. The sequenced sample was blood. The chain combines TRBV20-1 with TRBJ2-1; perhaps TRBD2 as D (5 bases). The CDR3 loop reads CSAFRGNEQFF. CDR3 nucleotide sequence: TGCAGTGCTTTTCGGGGCAATGAGCAGTTCTTC.